This TCR beta chain came from a study of early T cells in non-severe SARS-CoV-2 infection. Study details: Bulk RNA from unsorted whole blood was sequenced; chains were unpaired.

In this sample, this clonotype turned up many times. Its antigen is unidentified. As part of library construction, unique molecular identifiers were attached to individual cDNA molecules. TCRdb used MiXCR to reprocess the 5' RACE reads, holding one entry per CDR3 protein. The sample records some 40,000 distinct CDR3 sequences, over 3.5% being singletons. Whole-study findings and limits: Lookups in VDJdb leaned toward anti-spike CD8 responses and missed private and CD4 specificities.

Trimming took off 1 base at V and 7 bases at J, with 14 bases between the two ends. Germline V gene lookup returns CDR1 SQVTM and CDR2 ANQGSEA. CDR3 size: 13 residues. The rearrangement joins TRBV29-1 to TRBJ2-7, with D maybe TRBD2 (5 bases). The TCR sequence derives from an adult who was a healthcare worker with PCR-confirmed SARS-CoV-2 infection or an uninfected control (not recorded which). Sequenced material: whole blood. The CDR3 region is CSVEGLLTGEQYF. CDR3 nucleotide sequence: TGCAGCGTTGAAGGACTATTGACGGGGGAGCAGTACTTC.